This T cell receptor (beta chain) is from a study of cytomegalovirus exposure and HLA in healthy donors. General study results and limits: Most CMV-associated TCR beta chains were later found to appear HLA-restricted.

The CDR3 spans 14 residues. With 0 bases removed from V and 1 base from J, the gap between germline ends came to 6 bases. Germline V CDR1 and CDR2: LGHNA, YNFKEQ. This clone was counted only a few times. Its specificity is not known. Donors sampled were nominally healthy, though unrecorded immune exposures were likely. PCR used 60 Vbeta primers and 13 Jbeta primers. The assay was immunoSEQ multiplex PCR, and TCRdb's table has in-frame clones only and misses some. The sample contains approximately 130,000 clones, roughly 86% of which appear only once. V and J are TRBV4-2 and TRBJ1-1; D not resolved. Sample: PBMCs. This receptor was obtained from a man between 18 and 35 years old in good health and CMV-seronegative. In DNA form, the CDR3 reads TGTGCCAGCAGCCAAGATACCGGGAACACTGAAGCTTTCTTT. It encodes CASSQDTGNTEAFF.